These 15 T cell receptor beta chains share one sample of origin, sequenced in a study of control samples from healthy donors and cancer patients. Sequencing used immunoSEQ multiplex PCR; TCRdb keeps in-frame clones, though not all of them. The sample carries 120,000 to 150,000 clones, more than 90% recorded once. The sequencing input was blood. Every receptor here comes from a man younger than 40 in good health.

The V call is TRBV5-4, the J call TRBJ2-5; TRBD1 might be the D (7 bases). Germline-derived CDR1 and CDR2 are SGHNT and YYREEE (reference sequence). Trimming removed 4 bases from V and 5 bases from J, with 15 bases in between. The CDR3 spans 14 residues. The CDR3 bases are TGTGCCAGCAGCGTGCCAGGGGGGTCGGAGACCCAGTACTTC. Protein: CASSVPGGSETQYF.

This clone was seen just once. J is TRBJ1-2 and V is TRBV7-8, with 8 nucleotides matching TRBD1. CDR3 length: 15 residues. The V segment lost 4 bases and the J segment 1 base; nucleotides outside the gene matches: 5. Germline V gene lookup returns CDR1 SGHVS and CDR2 FQNEAQ. The CDR3 reads CASSSGQGRNYGYTF. Written as DNA, the CDR3 is TGTGCCAGCAGCTCCGGACAGGGCCGTAACTATGGCTACACCTTC.

The rearrangement uses TRBV6-2 or TRBV6-3 and TRBJ2-7, with D possibly being TRBD2 (5 bases). The length of the CDR3 is 15 residues. V was trimmed by 4 bases and J by 4 bases, leaving 17 bases between them. Germline CDR1 is MNHEY and CDR2 is SVGEGT. CDR3 bases: TGTGCCAGCAGTTGGGAAGGTGGAGGACCTTACGAGCAGTACTTC. It codes for CASSWEGGGPYEQYF.

The chain uses TRBV28 and TRBJ1-1, with 12 nucleotides matching TRBD1. Trimming cost V 1 base and J 3 bases; bases outside gene matches: 6. The CDR3 extends over 17 amino acids. Germline CDR1 reads MDHEN; CDR2 reads SYDVKM. CDR3 residues: CASSLSGTGGWDTEAFF. DNA for the CDR3: TGTGCCAGCAGTTTATCCGGGACAGGGGGCTGGGACACTGAAGCTTTCTTT.

This chain links TRBV6-2 or TRBV6-3 with TRBJ2-7; TRBD1 might be the D (5 bases). Germline values: CDR1 MNHEY, CDR2 SVGEGT. V dropped 0 bases and J dropped 5 bases, with 17 bases sitting between them. CDR3 length equals 16 residues. CDR3 nucleotide sequence: TGTGCCAGCAGTTACTCGTTCAGGGATTCTTTCCACGAGCAGTACTTC. Its protein is CASSYSFRDSFHEQYF.

The chain carries TRBV6-1 and TRBJ1-2; tentatively, D is TRBD1 (5 bases). Trimming removed 2 bases from V and 3 bases from J, with 10 bases in between. There are 14 residues in the CDR3. Germline CDR1 reads MNHNS; CDR2 reads SASEGT. DNA of the CDR3: TGTGCCAGCAGTGAACGTGGGACGGACTATGGCTACACCTTC. Translation gives CASSERGTDYGYTF.

The CDR3 DNA reads TGTGCCAGCAGCCAAGGGGACAGGGGGCGAACAGATACGCAGTATTTT. As protein: CASSQGDRGRTDTQYF. This chain uses TRBV3-1 (or the pseudogene TRBV3-2) with TRBJ2-3; TRBD1 matches at 12 bases. The CDR3 spans 16 residues. The trim removed 1 base at V and 3 bases at J, leaving 2 bases unmatched. Germline loops: CDR1 LGHDT, CDR2 YNNKEL (reference sequence).

This chain joins TRBV19 and TRBJ2-6; tentative D call: TRBD1 (6 bases). The CDR3 extends over 14 amino acids. The V gene's germline CDR1 is LNHDA and CDR2 SQIVND (reference sequence). V was pared by 4 bases and J by 2 bases, with 6 bases between. The chain's CDR3 is CASSKGAGANVLTF. In nucleotides, the CDR3 is TGTGCCAGTAGTAAGGGGGCTGGGGCCAACGTCCTGACTTTC.

The CDR3 bases are TGCGCCAGCAGTGAAAAGGGGACTGAAGCTTTCTTT. This sequence encodes CASSEKGTEAFF. The V gene is TRBV10-1, the J gene TRBJ1-1, with D perhaps matching TRBD1 (5 bases). The length of the CDR3 is 12 residues. Germline CDR1 reads WNHNN; CDR2 reads SYGVQD (reference sequence). The V and J ends lost 3 bases and 5 bases respectively, with 7 bases between them.

This clone was counted between two and nine times. This chain connects TRBV11-2 to TRBJ1-6; D not certain. The CDR3 runs to 16 residues. The germline gives CDR1 SGHAT, CDR2 FQNNGV. Trimming cost V 2 bases and J 9 bases, with 17 bases left between them. CDR3 sequence reads: CASSLSFSGSGSPLHF. The DNA of the CDR3 is TGTGCCAGCAGCTTATCATTTTCTGGGAGCGGTTCACCCCTCCACTTT.

The chain is built from TRBV7-9 and TRBJ1-2, with D possibly matching TRBD1 (5 bases). Germline assignment: CDR1 SEHNR and CDR2 FQNEAQ (reference sequence). Trimming took 3 bases from V and 2 from J, leaving 19 bases between them. CDR3 length equals 17 residues. The CDR3 reads CASSFGEAGGRNYGYTF. The CDR3 bases are TGTGCCAGCAGCTTTGGGGAGGCGGGGGGACGAAACTATGGCTACACCTTC.

The V and J genes are TRBV9 and TRBJ1-5; D is ambiguous. Germline CDR1 SGDLS, CDR2 YYNGEE. V was trimmed by 0 bases and J by 5 bases, leaving 9 bases between them. The CDR3 consists of 14 residues. This CDR3 is CASSVGLRDQPQHF. CDR3 bases: TGTGCCAGCAGCGTAGGTCTGAGGGATCAGCCCCAGCATTTT.

The chain joins TRBV30 to TRBJ2-4, with TRBD2 matching 8 bases. Germline CDR1 GTSNPN, CDR2 SVGIG (reference sequence). Trimming at V came to 0 bases and at J to 9 bases, leaving 7 bases not matched to a gene. The CDR3 runs to 14 residues. The CDR3, as DNA: TGTGCCTGGAGTGTTAGAGCGGGAGCGGCCATTCAGTACTTC. This sequence encodes CAWSVRAGAAIQYF.

The J gene is TRBJ1-1, the V gene TRBV27, with a possible D match to TRBD1 (5 bases). The CDR3 runs 16 residues. CDR1 and CDR2 (germline): MNHEY, SMNVEV (reference sequence). The V gene lost 3 bases and the J gene lost 0 bases, with 14 bases spanning the gap. The CDR3 DNA reads as TGTGCCAGCAGTTTGGGACGAGGACGGATGAACACTGAAGCTTTCTTT. This codes for CASSLGRGRMNTEAFF.

V gene TRBV5-5 combines with J gene TRBJ1-3, with a possible D match to TRBD1 (6 bases). Germline V gives CDR1 SGHKS, CDR2 YYEKEE (reference sequence). The CDR3 spans 14 residues. V lost 0 bases and J lost 4, with 8 bases in between. CDR3 in DNA: TGTGCCAGCAGCTTGGAAGACAGGGGAAACACCATATATTTT. Translation gives CASSLEDRGNTIYF.